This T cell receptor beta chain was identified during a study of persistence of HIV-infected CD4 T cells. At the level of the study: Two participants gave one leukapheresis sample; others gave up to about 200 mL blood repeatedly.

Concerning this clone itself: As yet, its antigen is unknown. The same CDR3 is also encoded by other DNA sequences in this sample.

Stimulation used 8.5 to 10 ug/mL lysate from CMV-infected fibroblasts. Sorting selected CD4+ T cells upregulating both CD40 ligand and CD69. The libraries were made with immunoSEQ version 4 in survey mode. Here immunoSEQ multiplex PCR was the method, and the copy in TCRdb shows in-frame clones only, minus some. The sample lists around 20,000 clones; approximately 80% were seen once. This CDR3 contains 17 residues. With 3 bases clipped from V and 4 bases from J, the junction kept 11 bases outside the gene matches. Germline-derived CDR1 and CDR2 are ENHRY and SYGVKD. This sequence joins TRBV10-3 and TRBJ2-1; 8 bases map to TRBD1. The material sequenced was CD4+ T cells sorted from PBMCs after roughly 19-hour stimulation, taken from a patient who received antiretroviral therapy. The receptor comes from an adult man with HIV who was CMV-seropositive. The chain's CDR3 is CAISERPGQAGYNEQFF. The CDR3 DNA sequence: TGTGCCATCAGTGAAAGGCCGGGACAGGCGGGATACAATGAGCAGTTCTTC.